This TCR beta chain is drawn from a study of blood T cell repertoires in COVID-19. Overall study: Sources were T cells, B-cell-depleted T cells, or PBMCs; the material itself was cDNA or gDNA.

Trimming at V came to 4 bases and at J to 5 bases, leaving 2 bases not matched to a gene. Germline V CDR1 and CDR2: SGHNT, YYREEE (reference sequence). There are 13 residues in the CDR3. TCRdb's table, derived via immunoSEQ multiplex PCR, lists solely in-frame clones and lacks some. The sample shows approximately 500,000 clones, about 91% of them seen only once. Sequencing input: peripheral blood. This chain connects TRBV5-4 to TRBJ2-2; TRBD1 matches 7 bases. This clonotype was obtained from a man younger than 35 with COVID-19, enrolled during active disease. The CDR3 spells CASSGQATGELFF. In DNA form, the CDR3 reads TGTGCCAGCAGCGGACAGGCTACCGGGGAGCTGTTTTTT.